The 16 T cell receptor beta chains presented below share a single source sample, sequenced in a study of OX40 agonist ivuxolimab in advanced cancers. The protocol was immunoSEQ multiplex PCR, while the TCRdb copy is restricted to in-frame clones and leaves out a portion. The sample consists of 55,000 to 80,000 clones, roughly 90% of them appearing once. Sequenced material: CD4+ or CD8+ T cells sorted from blood, taken in a trial of the OX40 agonist ivuxolimab. The receptors derive from an adult with an advanced solid tumor such as melanoma, head and neck, liver or kidney cancer.

The V gene is TRBV9, the J gene TRBJ2-7; TRBD2 is a possible D gene (6 bases). Looked up from germline, CDR1 is SGDLS and CDR2 is YYNGEE. CDR3 length equals 14 residues. V gave up 3 bases and J gave up 3 bases, with 13 bases separating them. The DNA of the CDR3 is TGTGCCAGCAGCGCCGGGGGATTTGACTACGAGCAGTACTTC. Translated, it gives CASSAGGFDYEQYF.

V and J are TRBV7-9 and TRBJ1-2; D not resolved. Trimming stripped 5 bases from V and 3 bases from J, with 10 bases between. The CDR3 totals 13 residues. Per the germline V gene, CDR1 is SEHNR and CDR2 is FQNEAQ (reference sequence). The CDR3 here is CASSPGVYYGYTF. The CDR3 nucleotides read TGTGCCAGCAGCCCCGGAGTATACTATGGCTACACCTTC.

V and J are TRBV11-2 and TRBJ2-7; D possibly uses TRBD1 or TRBD2 (5 bases each). CDR3 length: 13 residues. V dropped 5 bases and J dropped 6 bases, with 14 bases sitting between them. Germline loops: CDR1 SGHAT, CDR2 FQNNGV. The CDR3 nucleotides read TGTGCCAGCAGCATCGGGCTTGGGACCGAGCAGTACTTC. Residues: CASSIGLGTEQYF.

The chain recombines TRBV6-6 with TRBJ2-1; D remains unclear. CDR1 is MNHNY and CDR2 is SVGAGI in the germline V gene (reference sequence). The ends were cut back, 6 bases at V and 9 bases at J, with 12 bases in the middle. There are 12 residues in the CDR3. The CDR3 nucleotides read TGTGCCAGCAGCTTACAATTCGGTGAGCAGTTCTTC. As protein: CASSLQFGEQFF.

The chain joins TRBV5-4 to TRBJ1-6; 7 nucleotides match TRBD1. Looked up from germline, CDR1 is SGHNT and CDR2 is YYREEE (reference sequence). The trim removed 4 bases at V and 8 bases at J, leaving 9 bases unmatched. This CDR3 has 15 amino acids. The CDR3 nucleotides are TGTGCCAGCAGCAAAACCGGGACAGTCGATTCACCCCTCCACTTT. Its protein product is CASSKTGTVDSPLHF.

V is TRBV6-1 and J is TRBJ1-5, with D maybe TRBD1 (6 bases). Germline V gives CDR1 MNHNS, CDR2 SASEGT. With 2 bases removed from V and 7 bases from J, the gap between germline ends came to 18 bases. The CDR3 totals 16 residues. Written as DNA, the CDR3 is TGTGCCAGCAGTGAACTGATGTTGGGGGGCCGACAGCCCCAGCATTTT. Its translation is CASSELMLGGRQPQHF.

The chain couples TRBV19 to TRBJ1-1, with TRBD1 matching 7 bases. CDR3 length: 14 amino acids. Trimming at V came to 7 bases and at J to 0 bases, leaving 5 bases not matched to a gene. The germline CDR1 and CDR2 sequences are LNHDA and SQIVND (reference sequence). CDR3 sequence: CASIEGGVNTEAFF. In nucleotides, the CDR3 is TGTGCCAGTATAGAAGGGGGCGTGAACACTGAAGCTTTCTTT.

This rearrangement joins TRBV2 to TRBJ2-7, with a weak D call TRBD2 (6 bases). V lost 4 bases and J 0 bases, leaving 13 bases between the germline ends. The CDR3 is made up of 15 amino acids. Germline V gene lookup returns CDR1 SNHLY and CDR2 FYNNEI. CDR3 amino acids: CASSGEGRSSYEQYF. CDR3 nucleotides: TGTGCCAGCAGTGGAGAGGGGAGGAGCTCCTACGAGCAGTACTTC.

This clone was seen only once. The V and J genes are TRBV30 and TRBJ2-7, with 9 bases identical to TRBD1. Germline V gene lookup returns CDR1 GTSNPN and CDR2 SVGIG (reference sequence). The trim removed 0 bases at V and 2 bases at J, leaving 5 bases unmatched. This CDR3 comprises 15 residues. As DNA, the CDR3 is TGTGCCTGGAGTGTAATCGGGACAGGGACCTACGAGCAGTACTTC. The encoded protein is CAWSVIGTGTYEQYF.

The gene calls are TRBV6-5 and TRBJ2-5; tentative D call: TRBD2 (5 bases). The CDR3 sequence is 15 residues long. Germline values: CDR1 MNHEY, CDR2 SVGAGI. V lost 7 bases and J lost 2, with 17 bases in between. The CDR3 coding sequence is TGTGCCAGCAAGCTTTCCGTCGAGGGTCAAGAGACCCAGTACTTC. It translates to CASKLSVEGQETQYF.

The rearrangement uses TRBV30 and TRBJ1-1; D gene uncertain. The CDR3 loop spans 11 amino acids. V dropped 6 bases and J dropped 5 bases, with 10 bases sitting between them. CDR1 GTSNPN and CDR2 SVGIG come from the germline V gene (reference sequence). The CDR3 loop is CACILRTEAFF. DNA for the CDR3: TGTGCCTGTATCCTCCGGACTGAAGCTTTCTTT.

The chain combines TRBV18 with TRBJ2-1; D is ambiguous. The length of the CDR3 is 14 residues. Germline loops: CDR1 KGHSH, CDR2 LQKENI. V lost 3 bases to trimming and J lost 1 base, with 7 bases between them. The CDR3 nucleotides are TGTGCCAGCTCACCGCCCCAGTCCTACAATGAGCAGTTCTTC. Residues: CASSPPQSYNEQFF.

The rearrangement links TRBV5-1 to TRBJ2-7, with 8 bases matching TRBD2. This CDR3 spans 17 amino acids. Trimming removed 3 bases from V and 0 bases from J; junction bases left unmatched: 11. From germline, CDR1 is SGHRS and CDR2 YFSETQ. CDR3 loop: CASSWDRLAPYSYEQYF. The DNA for the CDR3 is TGCGCCAGCAGCTGGGACCGACTAGCGCCCTACTCCTACGAGCAGTACTTC. Combining the CDR3 with reference TRBV5-1 and TRBJ2-7 gives the whole variable domain KAGVTQTPRYLIKTRGQQVTLSCSPISGHRSVSWYQQTPGQGLQFLFEYFSETQRNKGNFPGRFSGRQFSNSRSEMNVSTLELGDSALYLCASSWDRLAPYSYEQYFGPGTRLTVT.

The rearrangement links TRBV19 to TRBJ2-2; a possible D gene is TRBD2 (7 bases). Trimming left V 9 bases short and J 2 bases short, with 22 bases between. Looked up from germline, CDR1 is LNHDA and CDR2 is SQIVND (reference sequence). CDR3 size: 17 residues. DNA for the CDR3: TGTGCCAGCGTCACAGGGATCTGGGAGGGCAACACCGGGGAGCTGTTTTTT. It codes for CASVTGIWEGNTGELFF.

V gene TRBV25-1 combines with J gene TRBJ1-2; no reliable D call. Looked up from germline, CDR1 is MGHDK and CDR2 is SYGVNS. Between the trimmed V and J ends, which lost 1 base and 0 bases, there was a span of 0 bases. The CDR3 consists of 12 residues. The CDR3 sequence: CASSESNYGYTF. CDR3 nucleotide sequence: TGTGCCAGCAGTGAATCTAACTATGGCTACACCTTC.

The V gene is TRBV6-5, the J gene TRBJ2-7; 9 bases agree with TRBD1. Germline CDR1 and CDR2: MNHEY and SVGAGI. The CDR3 has 15 amino acids. V was clipped by 6 bases and J by 3 bases; unmatched bases: 9. The DNA of the CDR3 is TGTGCCAGCAGGGGGAGCGGGACAGGGCGCTACGAGCAGTACTTC. It yields the protein CASRGSGTGRYEQYF.